Below, 20 T cell receptor beta chains from the same sample are listed, as sequenced in a study of T cells after yellow fever vaccination. TCRdb recomputed calls from the 5' RACE reads with MiXCR, one row per CDR3 protein. The sample yields 100,000 to 150,000 distinct CDR3 sequences, around 15% seen once. The sequenced sample was CD8+ T cells sorted from PBMCs, obtained 5 days after the yellow fever booster vaccination. The receptors stem from a man aged 18 to 29 who received the YFV17D yellow fever vaccine.

The rearrangement links TRBV7-9 to TRBJ1-4; 7 bases line up with TRBD1. The CDR3 consists of 16 residues. Losses at the gene ends were 4 bases for V and 10 bases for J; bases not matched to a gene: 15. In germline, CDR1 is SEHNR, CDR2 FQNEAQ (reference sequence). CDR3 residues: CASSSPRDREPGKLFF. As DNA, the CDR3 is TGTGCCAGCAGCTCCCCGCGTGACAGGGAACCCGGAAAACTGTTTTTT.

The genes are TRBV4-3 and TRBJ2-1, with 7 bases fitting TRBD2. Germline V lookup: CDR1 LGHNA, CDR2 YSLEER. The CDR3 extends over 17 amino acids. J was trimmed by 2 bases and V by 0 bases; bases with no gene match: 7. The CDR3 sequence: CASSQESGLAAYNEQFF. DNA of the CDR3: TGCGCCAGCAGCCAAGAATCGGGTCTAGCGGCCTACAATGAGCAGTTCTTC.

This clonotype was recorded a few times. The rearrangement uses TRBV4-1 and TRBJ1-1, with TRBD1 identical over 10 bases. The CDR3 sequence is 18 residues long. V trimming: 8 bases; J trimming: 4 bases; junction bases outside the gene matches: 19. Germline V gene lookup returns CDR1 MGHRA and CDR2 YSYEKL. CDR3 sequence: CASVGQGEVGVGGTEAFF. The CDR3 DNA is TGCGCCAGCGTAGGACAGGGGGAGGTTGGAGTCGGGGGCACTGAAGCTTTCTTT.

This clonotype occurred a few times. The V gene is TRBV12-3 or TRBV12-4, the J gene TRBJ1-4, with D perhaps matching TRBD1 (5 bases). The CDR3 totals 14 residues. Trimming stripped 8 bases from V and 15 bases from J, with 25 bases between. In DNA form, the CDR3 reads TGTGCCAGCGCAACAGAGGGGACGGCCCTGTCCTTGTTTTTT. It translates to CASATEGTALSLFF.

J is TRBJ1-1 and V is TRBV7-2; D is unclear. Deletions cut 2 bases from V and 2 bases from J, with 9 bases between. This CDR3 has 14 residues. Germline CDR1 is SGHTA and CDR2 is FQGNSA. As DNA, the CDR3 is TGTGCCAGCAGCTTAAATTTTGGAAACACTGAAGCTTTCTTT. It yields the protein CASSLNFGNTEAFF.

This clonotype has only a few counts. The chain carries TRBV4-3 and TRBJ2-1, with D perhaps assigned TRBD1 or TRBD2 (5 bases each). V lost 5 bases to trimming and J lost 4 bases, with 15 bases between them. CDR1 and CDR2 (germline): LGHNA, YSLEER. The CDR3 is 15 residues long. CDR3 in DNA: TGCGCCAGCAGCGGTGGGACGGCCCGATACAATGAGCAGTTCTTC. Translating gives CASSGGTARYNEQFF.

V usage is TRBV6-5 and J usage is TRBJ2-1, with D perhaps matching TRBD1 or TRBD2 (5 bases each). This CDR3 spans 13 amino acids. Trimming removed 4 bases from V and 9 bases from J, with 13 bases in between. Per the germline V gene, CDR1 is MNHEY and CDR2 is SVGAGI. The CDR3 nucleotides read TGTGCCAGCAGTTGGGGCCGGAGGACTGAGCAGTTCTTC. Residues: CASSWGRRTEQFF.

CDR3 in DNA: TGTGCCAGCAGCCGCGGGACAGGGAGATTGAACACTGAAGCTTTCTTT. This gives the protein CASSRGTGRLNTEAFF. The chain links TRBV3-1 to TRBJ1-1, with 9 bases aligning to TRBD1. The CDR3 length is 16 residues. Germline V gene sequence: CDR1 LGHDT, CDR2 YNNKEL (reference sequence). The trim removed 4 bases at V and 0 bases at J, leaving 6 bases unmatched.

The rearrangement joins TRBV6-5 to TRBJ2-2, with D perhaps being TRBD1 or TRBD2 (5 bases each). Germline CDR1 MNHEY, CDR2 SVGAGI. The CDR3 has 14 amino acids. With 7 bases removed from V and 3 bases from J, the gap between germline ends came to 12 bases. Here the CDR3 DNA reads TGTGCCAGCAACGGGGCAGCACACACCGGGGAGCTGTTTTTT. The encoded protein is CASNGAAHTGELFF.

A few counts support this clonotype. CDR3: CATSRESGEQFF. The CDR3 DNA reads as TGTGCCACCAGCAGAGAAAGCGGTGAGCAGTTCTTC. V and J are TRBV15 and TRBJ2-1; possible D gene TRBD2, 5 bases. The germline V gene has CDR1 LNHNV and CDR2 YYDKDF (reference sequence). V shed 0 bases and J shed 9 bases, with 6 bases lying between them. This CDR3 region has 12 residues.

This clonotype was counted many times. V gene TRBV6-2 or TRBV6-3 combines with J gene TRBJ2-3; weak D call: TRBD1 (5 bases). Germline V gives CDR1 MNHEY, CDR2 SVGEGT. The length of the CDR3 is 15 residues. V lost 5 bases, J lost 2 bases, and 14 bases lay in between. CDR3 sequence: CASSPSAGFTDTQYF. CDR3 coding DNA: TGTGCCAGCAGTCCCAGCGCAGGGTTCACAGATACGCAGTATTTT.

At least ten counts were recorded for this clonotype. J is TRBJ2-3 and V is TRBV11-2; D gene uncertain. This CDR3 has 16 amino acids. Germline CDR1 is SGHAT and CDR2 is FQNNGV. V was pared by 1 base and J by 3 bases, with 14 bases between. The CDR3 nucleotides read TGTGCCAGCAGCTTAGGAGCCGTGGGTCGGACAGATACGCAGTATTTT. This gives the protein CASSLGAVGRTDTQYF.

This clonotype occurred a few times. J is TRBJ1-5 and V is TRBV7-9; D is possibly TRBD1 (5 bases). V was clipped by 6 bases and J by 7 bases, with 10 bases between them. CDR3 size: 12 residues. Germline CDR1 and CDR2: SEHNR and FQNEAQ (reference sequence). This chain's CDR3 is CASSSGTQPQHF. CDR3 DNA: TGTGCCAGCAGTTCAGGGACCCAGCCCCAGCATTTT.

This clonotype was counted a single time. This chain joins TRBV4-1 and TRBJ1-1; no firm D call. Germline CDR1 MGHRA, CDR2 YSYEKL. Trimming took off 6 bases at V and 0 bases at J, with 11 bases between the two ends. This CDR3 has 14 amino acids. This CDR3 is CASSQRELNTEAFF. CDR3 sequence (DNA): TGCGCCAGCAGTCAAAGAGAGTTGAACACTGAAGCTTTCTTT.

The genes are TRBV12-3 or TRBV12-4 and TRBJ2-3; 9 bases align to TRBD1. J was trimmed by 1 base and V by 6 bases; bases with no gene match: 2. There are 14 residues in the CDR3. The DNA of the CDR3 is TGTGCCAGCAGCCGGACAGGGGGCACAGATACGCAGTATTTT. Translating gives CASSRTGGTDTQYF.

This rearrangement joins TRBV6-5 to TRBJ2-5; 11 bases agree with TRBD2. Looked up from germline, CDR1 is MNHEY and CDR2 is SVGAGI. CDR3 size: 15 residues. V was pared by 6 bases and J by 5 bases, with 8 bases of the junction left unmatched. The CDR3 nucleotides read TGTGCCAGCAGGACGCTAGCGGGGGGTGGCGAGACCCAGTACTTC. Amino acids: CASRTLAGGGETQYF.

The chain recombines TRBV7-6 with TRBJ2-7; TRBD1 or TRBD2 may be the D gene (5 bases each). The CDR3 extends over 15 amino acids. CDR1 SGHVS and CDR2 FNYEAQ come from the germline V gene. With 1 base removed from V and 0 bases from J, the gap between germline ends came to 10 bases. The CDR3 coding sequence is TGTGCCAGCAGCTTAGGGGGACCGGGCTCCTACGAGCAGTACTTC. Residues: CASSLGGPGSYEQYF.

The genes are TRBV4-2 and TRBJ2-7; 7 nucleotides match TRBD1. This CDR3 region has 15 residues. V gave up 2 bases and J gave up 0 bases; unmatched junction bases: 4. Per the germline V gene, CDR1 is LGHNA and CDR2 is YNFKEQ. The CDR3 is CASSQSGQFSYEQYF. The CDR3 DNA is TGTGCCAGCAGCCAATCGGGACAGTTCTCCTACGAGCAGTACTTC.

The chain recombines TRBV19 with TRBJ2-7, with D perhaps TRBD1 (6 bases). Germline CDR1 LNHDA, CDR2 SQIVND (reference sequence). The germline V and J ends were trimmed by 5 bases and 0 bases, with 14 bases remaining between them. The CDR3 has 15 amino acids. This CDR3 reads CASSLGGAGSYEQYF. Here the CDR3 DNA reads TGTGCCAGTAGTTTAGGGGGAGCTGGCTCCTACGAGCAGTACTTC.

In its sample, this clonotype was seen a few times. The chain joins TRBV4-1 to TRBJ1-1; D is undetermined. Trimming pared 5 bases from V and 7 bases from J, leaving 11 bases between. Germline V gene data show CDR1 as MGHRA and CDR2 as YSYEKL. This CDR3 has 12 residues. The CDR3 DNA follows: TGCGCCAGCAGCTTAATGGGAAATGAAGCTTTCTTT. Amino acids: CASSLMGNEAFF.